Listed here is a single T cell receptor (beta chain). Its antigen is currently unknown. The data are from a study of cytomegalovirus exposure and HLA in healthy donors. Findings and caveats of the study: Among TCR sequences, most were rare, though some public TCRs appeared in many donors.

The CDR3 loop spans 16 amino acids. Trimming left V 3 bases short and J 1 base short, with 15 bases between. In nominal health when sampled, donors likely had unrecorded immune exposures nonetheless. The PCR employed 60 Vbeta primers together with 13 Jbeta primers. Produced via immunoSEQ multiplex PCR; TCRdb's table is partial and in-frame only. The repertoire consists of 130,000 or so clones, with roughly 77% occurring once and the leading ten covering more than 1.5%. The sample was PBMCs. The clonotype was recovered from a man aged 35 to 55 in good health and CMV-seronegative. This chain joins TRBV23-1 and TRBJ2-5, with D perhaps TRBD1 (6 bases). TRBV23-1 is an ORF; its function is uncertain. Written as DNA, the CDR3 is TGCGCCAGCAGTCAGGGAACCGGGACACGCCAAGAGACCCAGTACTTC. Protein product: CASSQGTGTRQETQYF.